This T cell receptor (beta chain) was identified during a study of T-cell memory formation after mild COVID-19. Regarding the study as a whole: Clones that shrank (day 15 to 85) were balanced CD4/CD8, whereas later expanders leaned CD4+.

Trimming removed 3 bases at V and 4 bases at J, with 11 bases between. Germline V gene data show CDR1 as SEHNR and CDR2 as FQNEAQ (reference sequence). The CDR3 length is 14 residues. TCRdb analysed the 5' RACE reads with MiXCR anew, one entry per CDR3 protein. This sample has a few hundred thousand distinct CDR3 sequences, with roughly 21% found just once. This clonotype was found many times. The antigen is unknown. The sequenced material came from PBMCs or a T cell subset sorted from them (not recorded which). The TCR was taken from an adult woman who had mild COVID-19 (a few samples of this study predate the infection). Cell type and time point are not known. The rearrangement uses TRBV7-9 and TRBJ2-3, with a possible D match to TRBD2 (5 bases). The CDR3 DNA sequence: TGTGCCAGCAGCTTCTCCCCGAGGGCAGATACGCAGTATTTT. Translated: CASSFSPRADTQYF.